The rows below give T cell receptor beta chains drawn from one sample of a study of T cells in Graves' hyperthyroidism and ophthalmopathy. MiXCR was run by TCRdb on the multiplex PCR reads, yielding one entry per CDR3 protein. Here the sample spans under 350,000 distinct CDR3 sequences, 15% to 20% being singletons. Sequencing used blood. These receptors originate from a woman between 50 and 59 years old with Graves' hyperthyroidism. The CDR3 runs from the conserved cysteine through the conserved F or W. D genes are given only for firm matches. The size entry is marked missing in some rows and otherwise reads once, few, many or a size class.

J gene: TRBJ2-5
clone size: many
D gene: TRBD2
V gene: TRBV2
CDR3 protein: CAARSDIASGQETQYF
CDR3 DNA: TGTGCCGCCAGAAGCGATATAGCTAGCGGCCAAGAGACCCAGTACTTC

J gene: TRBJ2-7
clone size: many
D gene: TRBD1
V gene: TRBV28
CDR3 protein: CASSSGQGKNEQYF
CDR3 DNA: TGTGCCAGCAGTTCCGGACAGGGTAAAAACGAGCAGTACTTC

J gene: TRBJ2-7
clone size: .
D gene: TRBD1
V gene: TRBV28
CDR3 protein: CASSAGTAMGWSEQYF
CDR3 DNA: TGTGCCAGCAGTGCAGGGACAGCCATGGGTTGGAGCGAGCAGTACTTC

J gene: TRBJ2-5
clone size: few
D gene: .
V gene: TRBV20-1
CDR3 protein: CSARVKGEETQYF
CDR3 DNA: TGCAGTGCTAGAGTAAAGGGGGAAGAGACCCAGTACTTC

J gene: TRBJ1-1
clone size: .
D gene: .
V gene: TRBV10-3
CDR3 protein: CAISESTEQVAFF
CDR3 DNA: TGTGCCATCAGTGAGTCGACAGAACAGGTAGCTTTCTTT

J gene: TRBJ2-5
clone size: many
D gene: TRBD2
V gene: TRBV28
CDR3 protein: CATGTSDETQYF
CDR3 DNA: TGTGCCACCGGGACTAGCGACGAGACCCAGTACTTC

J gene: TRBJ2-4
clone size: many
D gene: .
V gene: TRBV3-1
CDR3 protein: CASSQEGQQNIQYF
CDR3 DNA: TGTGCCAGCAGCCAAGAAGGACAGCAAAACATTCAGTACTTC

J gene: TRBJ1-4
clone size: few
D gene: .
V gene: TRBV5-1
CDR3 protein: CASSETTTNEKLFF
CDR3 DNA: TGCGCCAGCAGCGAGACAACAACTAATGAAAAACTGTTTTTT

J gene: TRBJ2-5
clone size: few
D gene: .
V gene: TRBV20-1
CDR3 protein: CSARTQGMETQYF
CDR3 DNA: TGCAGTGCTAGAACACAGGGAATGGAGACCCAGTACTTC

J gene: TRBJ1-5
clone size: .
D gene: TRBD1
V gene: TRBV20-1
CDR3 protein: CSATRGPNQPQHF
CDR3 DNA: TGCAGTGCTACCAGGGGGCCGAATCAGCCCCAGCATTTT

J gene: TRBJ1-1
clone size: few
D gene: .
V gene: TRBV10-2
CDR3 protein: CASYGDTEAFF
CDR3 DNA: TGCGCCAGCTACGGGGACACTGAAGCTTTCTTT

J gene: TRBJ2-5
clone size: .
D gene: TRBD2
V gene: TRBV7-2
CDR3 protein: CASGSGGARETQYF
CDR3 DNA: TGTGCCAGCGGTAGCGGGGGGGCGCGAGAGACCCAGTACTTC

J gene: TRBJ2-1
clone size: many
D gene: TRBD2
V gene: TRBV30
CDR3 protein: CAWSVLLASGLRSYNEQFF
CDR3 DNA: TGTGCCTGGAGTGTACTTCTGGCTAGCGGACTCCGCTCCTACAATGAGCAGTTCTTC

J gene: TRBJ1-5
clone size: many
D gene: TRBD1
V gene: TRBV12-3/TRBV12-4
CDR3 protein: CASSNPGQGVVQPQHF
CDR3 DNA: TGTGCCAGCAGCAACCCGGGACAGGGGGTTGTTCAGCCCCAGCATTTT

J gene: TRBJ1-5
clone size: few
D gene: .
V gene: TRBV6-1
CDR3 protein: CASTKSSGSGQPQHF
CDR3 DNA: TGTGCCAGCACCAAGTCCTCGGGGTCGGGTCAGCCCCAGCATTTT

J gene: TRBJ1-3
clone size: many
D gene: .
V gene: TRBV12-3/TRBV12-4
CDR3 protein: CASSLVGSSGNTIYF
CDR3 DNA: TGTGCCAGCAGTTTGGTCGGTAGCTCTGGAAACACCATATATTTT

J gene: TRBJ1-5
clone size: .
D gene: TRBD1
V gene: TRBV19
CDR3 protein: CASSPRTGGGNQPQHF
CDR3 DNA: TGTGCCAGTAGTCCCCGGACAGGTGGGGGCAATCAGCCCCAGCATTTT

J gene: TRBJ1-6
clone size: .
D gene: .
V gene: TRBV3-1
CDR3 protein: CASSQELGQVLHF
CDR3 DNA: TGTGCCAGCAGCCAAGAGCTAGGGCAGGTCCTCCACTTT

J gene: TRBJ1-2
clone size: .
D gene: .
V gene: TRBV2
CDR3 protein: CASSGGENYGYTF
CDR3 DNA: TGTGCCAGCAGTGGAGGGGAAAACTATGGCTACACCTTC

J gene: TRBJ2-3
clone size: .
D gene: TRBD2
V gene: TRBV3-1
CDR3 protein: CASSYIAGGASDTQYF
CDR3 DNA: TGTGCCAGCAGCTATATAGCGGGAGGGGCGTCAGATACGCAGTATTTT

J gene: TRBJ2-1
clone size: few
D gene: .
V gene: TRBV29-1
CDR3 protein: CSVGGLYRPHEQFF
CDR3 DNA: TGCAGCGTGGGGGGACTTTACCGACCACATGAGCAGTTCTTC

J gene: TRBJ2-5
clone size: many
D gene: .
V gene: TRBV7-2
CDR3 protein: CASSLYEETQYF
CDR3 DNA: TGTGCCAGCAGCTTATACGAGGAGACCCAGTACTTC

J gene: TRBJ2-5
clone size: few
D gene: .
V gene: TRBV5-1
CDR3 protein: CASRRGQSGETQYF
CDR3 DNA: TGCGCCAGCAGACGTGGACAGTCCGGAGAGACCCAGTACTTC

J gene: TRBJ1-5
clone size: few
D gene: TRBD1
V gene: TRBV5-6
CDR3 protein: CASSLGRDRGEYSNQPQHF
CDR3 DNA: TGTGCCAGCAGCTTGGGCCGGGACAGGGGGGAATATAGCAATCAGCCCCAGCATTTT

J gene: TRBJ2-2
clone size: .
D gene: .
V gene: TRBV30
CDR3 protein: CAWSSRGDGELFF
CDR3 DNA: TGTGCCTGGAGTTCCAGGGGAGACGGGGAGCTGTTTTTT

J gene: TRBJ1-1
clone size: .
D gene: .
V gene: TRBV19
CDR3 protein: CASSIWARKNTEAFF
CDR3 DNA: TGTGCCAGTAGTATCTGGGCCAGAAAGAACACTGAAGCTTTCTTT

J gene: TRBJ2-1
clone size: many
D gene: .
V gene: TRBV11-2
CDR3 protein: CASSFEAPNEQFF
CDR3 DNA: TGTGCCAGCAGCTTTGAAGCCCCCAATGAGCAGTTCTTC

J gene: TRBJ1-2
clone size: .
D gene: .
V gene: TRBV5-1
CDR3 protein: CASSLAEGGNSNYGYTF
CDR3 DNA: TGCGCCAGCAGCTTGGCGGAGGGGGGGAATTCTAACTATGGCTACACCTTC

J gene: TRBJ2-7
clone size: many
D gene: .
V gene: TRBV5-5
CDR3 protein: CASSLERGSYEQYF
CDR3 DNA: TGTGCCAGCAGCTTGGAGAGGGGATCCTACGAGCAGTACTTC

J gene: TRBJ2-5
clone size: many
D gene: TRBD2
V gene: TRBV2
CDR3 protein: CASTRSGGKETQYF
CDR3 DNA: TGTGCCAGCACTCGAAGCGGGGGAAAAGAGACCCAGTACTTC

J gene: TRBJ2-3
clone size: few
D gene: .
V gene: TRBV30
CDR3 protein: CAWSDQLKGWTDTQYF
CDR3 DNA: TGTGCCTGGAGTGATCAACTGAAGGGGTGGACAGATACGCAGTATTTT

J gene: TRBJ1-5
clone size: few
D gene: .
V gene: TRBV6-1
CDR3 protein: CASSELAVQPQHF
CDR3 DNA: TGTGCCAGCAGTGAACTCGCAGTTCAGCCCCAGCATTTT

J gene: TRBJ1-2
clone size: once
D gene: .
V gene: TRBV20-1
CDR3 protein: CSATPRDTGGDGYTF
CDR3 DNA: TGCAGTGCTACTCCCCGGGACACCGGGGGAGATGGCTACACCTTC

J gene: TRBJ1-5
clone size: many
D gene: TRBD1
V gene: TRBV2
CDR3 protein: CASRGQPSRPQHF
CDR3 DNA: TGTGCCAGCAGGGGACAGCCGTCACGGCCCCAGCATTTT

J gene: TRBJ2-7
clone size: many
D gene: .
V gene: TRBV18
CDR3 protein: CASSNPGSSYEQYF
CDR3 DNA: TGTGCCAGCTCAAATCCGGGCTCGTCCTACGAGCAGTACTTC

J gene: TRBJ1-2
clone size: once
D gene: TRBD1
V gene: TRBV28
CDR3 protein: CASSPGPWTGYGYTF
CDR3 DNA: TGTGCCAGCAGCCCCGGCCCCTGGACAGGATATGGCTACACCTTC

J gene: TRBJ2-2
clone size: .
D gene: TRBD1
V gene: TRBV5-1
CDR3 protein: CASTRTGDTGELFF
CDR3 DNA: TGCGCCAGCACGCGGACAGGGGACACCGGGGAGCTGTTTTTT

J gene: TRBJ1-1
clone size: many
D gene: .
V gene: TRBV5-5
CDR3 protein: CASIPEGPMNTEAFF
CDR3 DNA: TGTGCCAGCATACCGGAAGGACCGATGAACACTGAAGCTTTCTTT

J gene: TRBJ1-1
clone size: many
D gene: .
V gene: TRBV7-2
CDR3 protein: CASSPYAEAFF
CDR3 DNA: TGTGCCAGCAGCCCGTATGCTGAAGCTTTCTTT

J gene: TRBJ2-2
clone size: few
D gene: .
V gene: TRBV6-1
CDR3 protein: CASMEGSTNTGELFF
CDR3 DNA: TGTGCCAGCATGGAGGGCAGCACGAACACCGGGGAGCTGTTTTTT

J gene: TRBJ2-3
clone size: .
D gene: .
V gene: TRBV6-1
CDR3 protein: CASSDSFEAVVADTQYF
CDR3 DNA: TGTGCCAGCAGTGACTCCTTCGAGGCCGTTGTCGCAGATACGCAGTATTTT

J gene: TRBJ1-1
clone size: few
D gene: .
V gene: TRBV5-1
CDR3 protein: CASSFSPGKAEAFF
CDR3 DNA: TGCGCCAGCAGCTTCTCACCGGGAAAAGCTGAAGCTTTCTTT

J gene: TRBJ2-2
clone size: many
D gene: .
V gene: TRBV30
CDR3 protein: CAWSEVIANTGELFF
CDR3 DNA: TGTGCCTGGAGTGAGGTGATAGCAAACACCGGGGAGCTGTTTTTT

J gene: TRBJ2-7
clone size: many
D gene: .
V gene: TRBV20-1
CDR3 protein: CSVRQRPSYEQYF
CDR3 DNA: TGCAGTGTTCGACAGCGTCCGTCCTACGAGCAGTACTTC

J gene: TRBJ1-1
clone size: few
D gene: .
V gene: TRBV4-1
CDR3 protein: CASSQVRAGLLRTEAFF
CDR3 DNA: TGCGCCAGCAGCCAAGTTAGGGCAGGGTTACTCCGGACTGAAGCTTTCTTT

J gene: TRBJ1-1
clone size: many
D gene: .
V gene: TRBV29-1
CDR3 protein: CSVDGRFSGAFF
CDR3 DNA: TGCAGCGTTGATGGGAGGTTTAGTGGAGCTTTCTTT

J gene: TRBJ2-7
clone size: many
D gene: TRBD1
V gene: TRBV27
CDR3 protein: CASRVRTGGSEQYF
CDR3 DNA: TGTGCCAGCAGGGTGAGGACAGGGGGCAGTGAGCAGTACTTC

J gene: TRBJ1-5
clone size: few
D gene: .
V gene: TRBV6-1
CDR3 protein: CASSELFGGQPQHF
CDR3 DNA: TGTGCCAGCAGTGAATTATTCGGGGGTCAGCCCCAGCATTTT

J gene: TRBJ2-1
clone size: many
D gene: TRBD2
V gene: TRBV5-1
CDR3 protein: CASSQGLSGKGGEQFF
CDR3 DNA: TGCGCCAGCAGTCAGGGTTTGAGCGGGAAGGGTGGTGAGCAGTTCTTC

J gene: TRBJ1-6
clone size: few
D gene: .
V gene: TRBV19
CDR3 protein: CASSTGQSSSPLHF
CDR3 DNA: TGTGCCAGTAGTACGGGACAATCGAGTTCACCCCTCCACTTT

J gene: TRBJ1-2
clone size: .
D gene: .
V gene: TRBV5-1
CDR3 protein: CASSLRLIRASEQSYTF
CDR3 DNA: TGCGCCAGCAGCTTGCGGTTGATTAGGGCCTCCGAACAAAGCTACACCTTC

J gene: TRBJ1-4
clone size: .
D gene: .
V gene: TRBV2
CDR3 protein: CASSVRYNEKLFF
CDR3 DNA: TGTGCCAGCAGTGTGCGTTATAATGAAAAACTGTTTTTT

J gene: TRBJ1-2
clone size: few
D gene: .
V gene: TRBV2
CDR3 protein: CASSPRTANYGYTF
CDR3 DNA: TGTGCCAGCAGCCCCAGGACAGCAAACTATGGCTACACCTTC

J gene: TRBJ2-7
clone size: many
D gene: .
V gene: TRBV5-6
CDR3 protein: CASALTGAGSASYEQYF
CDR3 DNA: TGTGCCAGCGCCCTGACCGGGGCGGGATCGGCTTCCTACGAGCAGTACTTC

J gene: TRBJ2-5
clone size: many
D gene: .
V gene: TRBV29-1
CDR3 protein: CSGSVGETQYF
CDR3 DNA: TGCAGCGGATCGGTGGGAGAGACCCAGTACTTC

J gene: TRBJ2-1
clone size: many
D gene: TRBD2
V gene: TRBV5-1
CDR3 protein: CASSLESSGSFEQFF
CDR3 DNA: TGCGCCAGCAGCTTGGAATCTAGCGGGAGTTTTGAGCAGTTCTTC

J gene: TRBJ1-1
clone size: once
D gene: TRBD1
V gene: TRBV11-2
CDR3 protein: CASSFSDRGASEAFF
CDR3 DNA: TGTGCCAGCAGCTTCTCGGACAGGGGCGCTTCTGAAGCTTTCTTT